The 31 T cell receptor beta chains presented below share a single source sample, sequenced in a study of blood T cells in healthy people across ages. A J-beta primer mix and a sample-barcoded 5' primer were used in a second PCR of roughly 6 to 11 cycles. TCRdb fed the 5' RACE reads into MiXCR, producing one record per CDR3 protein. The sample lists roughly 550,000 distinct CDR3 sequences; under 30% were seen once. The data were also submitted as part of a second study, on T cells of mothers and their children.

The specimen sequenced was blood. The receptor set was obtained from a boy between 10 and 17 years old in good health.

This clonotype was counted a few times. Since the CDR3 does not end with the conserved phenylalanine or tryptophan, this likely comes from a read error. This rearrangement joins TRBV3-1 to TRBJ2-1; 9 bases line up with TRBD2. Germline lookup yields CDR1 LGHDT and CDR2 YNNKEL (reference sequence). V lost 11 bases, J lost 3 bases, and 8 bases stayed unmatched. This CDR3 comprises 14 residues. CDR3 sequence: CASSPSGVYNEQFL. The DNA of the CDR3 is TGTGCCTCCAGTCCTAGCGGGGTCTACAATGAGCAGTTCCTC.

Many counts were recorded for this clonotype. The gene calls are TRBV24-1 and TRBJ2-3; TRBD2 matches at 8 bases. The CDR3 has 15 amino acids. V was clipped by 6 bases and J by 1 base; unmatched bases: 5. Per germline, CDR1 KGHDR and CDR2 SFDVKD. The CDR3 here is CATSTSGGRTDTQYF. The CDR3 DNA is TGTGCCACCAGTACAAGCGGGGGACGCACAGATACGCAGTATTTT.

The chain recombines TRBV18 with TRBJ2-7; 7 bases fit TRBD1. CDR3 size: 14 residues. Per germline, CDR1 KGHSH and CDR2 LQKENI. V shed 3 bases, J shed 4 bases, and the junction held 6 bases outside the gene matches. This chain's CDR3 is CASSPGTAPYEQYF. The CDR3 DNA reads TGTGCCAGCTCACCCGGGACAGCCCCTTACGAGCAGTACTTC.

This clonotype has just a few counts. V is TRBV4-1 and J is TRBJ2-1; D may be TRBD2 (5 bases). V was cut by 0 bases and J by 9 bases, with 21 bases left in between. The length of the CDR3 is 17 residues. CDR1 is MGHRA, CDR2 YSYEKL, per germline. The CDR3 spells CASSQDRGRPPYGEQFF. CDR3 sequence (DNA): TGCGCCAGCAGCCAAGATCGGGGAAGGCCACCATACGGTGAGCAGTTCTTC.

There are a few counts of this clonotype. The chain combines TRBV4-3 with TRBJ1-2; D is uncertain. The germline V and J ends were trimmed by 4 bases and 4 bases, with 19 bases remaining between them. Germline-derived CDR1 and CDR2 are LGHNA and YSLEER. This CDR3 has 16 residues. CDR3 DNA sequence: TGCGCCAGCAGCCCCGAGCCCTCGCTCCAGGTCTATGGCTACACCTTC. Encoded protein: CASSPEPSLQVYGYTF.

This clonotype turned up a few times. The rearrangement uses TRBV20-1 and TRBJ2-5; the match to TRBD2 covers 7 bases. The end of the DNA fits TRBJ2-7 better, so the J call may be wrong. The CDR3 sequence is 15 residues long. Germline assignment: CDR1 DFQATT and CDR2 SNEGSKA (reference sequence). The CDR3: CSASWASGPRGEQYF. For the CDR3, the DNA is TGCAGTGCTAGTTGGGCTAGCGGTCCTAGGGGCGAGCAGTACTTC.

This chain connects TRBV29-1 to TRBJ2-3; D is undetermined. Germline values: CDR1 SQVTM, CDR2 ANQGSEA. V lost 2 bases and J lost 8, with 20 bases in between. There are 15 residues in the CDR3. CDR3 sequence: CSVESPGLVSGTQYF. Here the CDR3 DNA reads TGCAGCGTTGAATCTCCAGGTCTTGTAAGTGGTACGCAGTATTTT.

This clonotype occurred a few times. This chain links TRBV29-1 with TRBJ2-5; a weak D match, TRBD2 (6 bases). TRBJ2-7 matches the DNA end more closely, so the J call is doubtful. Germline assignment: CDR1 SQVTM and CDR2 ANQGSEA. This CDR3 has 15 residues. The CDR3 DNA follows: TGCAGCGTTGGGGGCGGGCGGGACCACTCCTACGAGCAGTACTTC. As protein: CSVGGGRDHSYEQYF.

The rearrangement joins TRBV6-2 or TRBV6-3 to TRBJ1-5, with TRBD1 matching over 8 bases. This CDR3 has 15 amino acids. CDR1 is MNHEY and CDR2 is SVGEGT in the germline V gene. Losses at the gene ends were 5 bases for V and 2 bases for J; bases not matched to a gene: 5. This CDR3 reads CASSPGGSGNQPQHF. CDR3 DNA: TGTGCCAGCAGTCCAGGGGGCTCGGGCAATCAGCCCCAGCATTTT.

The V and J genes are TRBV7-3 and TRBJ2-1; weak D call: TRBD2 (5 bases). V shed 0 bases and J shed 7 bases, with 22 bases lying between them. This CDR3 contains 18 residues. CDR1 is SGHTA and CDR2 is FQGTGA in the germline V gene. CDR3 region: CASSLTYNALAINNEQFF. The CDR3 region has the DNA TGTGCCAGCAGCTTAACCTATAACGCCCTAGCTATAAATAATGAGCAGTTCTTC. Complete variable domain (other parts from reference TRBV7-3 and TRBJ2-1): GAGVSQTPSNKVTEKGKYVELRCDPISGHTALYWYRQSLGQGPEFLIYFQGTGAADDSGLPNDRFFAVRPEGSVSTLKIQRTERGDSAVYLCASSLTYNALAINNEQFFGPGTRLTVL.

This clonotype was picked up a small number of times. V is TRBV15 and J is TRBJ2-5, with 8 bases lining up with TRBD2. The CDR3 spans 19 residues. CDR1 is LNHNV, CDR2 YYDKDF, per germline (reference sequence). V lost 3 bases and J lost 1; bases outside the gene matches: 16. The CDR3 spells CATSSRREEPQTLQETQYF. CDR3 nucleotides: TGTGCCACCAGCAGTCGGCGGGAGGAGCCCCAAACTCTCCAAGAGACCCAGTACTTC.

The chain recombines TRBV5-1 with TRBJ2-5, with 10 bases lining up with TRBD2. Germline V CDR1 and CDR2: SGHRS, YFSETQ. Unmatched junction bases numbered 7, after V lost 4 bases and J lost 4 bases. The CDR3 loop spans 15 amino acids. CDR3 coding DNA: TGCGCCAGCAGCAGCGGGAGGGCCCAAGGAGAGACCCAGTACTTC. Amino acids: CASSSGRAQGETQYF.

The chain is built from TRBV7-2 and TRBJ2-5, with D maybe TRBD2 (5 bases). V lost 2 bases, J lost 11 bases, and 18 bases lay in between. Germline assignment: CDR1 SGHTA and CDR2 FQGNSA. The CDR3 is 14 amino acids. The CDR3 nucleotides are TGTGCCAGCAGCTTAATTTCGGGTCGGGGAGAGCAGTACTTC. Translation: CASSLISGRGEQYF.

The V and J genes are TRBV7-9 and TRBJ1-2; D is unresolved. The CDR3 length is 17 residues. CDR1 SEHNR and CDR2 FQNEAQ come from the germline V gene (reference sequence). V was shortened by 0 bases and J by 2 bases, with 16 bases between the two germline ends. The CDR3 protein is CASSLALLSKQNYGYTF. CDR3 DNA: TGTGCCAGCAGCTTAGCGTTACTCTCGAAACAAAACTATGGCTACACCTTC.

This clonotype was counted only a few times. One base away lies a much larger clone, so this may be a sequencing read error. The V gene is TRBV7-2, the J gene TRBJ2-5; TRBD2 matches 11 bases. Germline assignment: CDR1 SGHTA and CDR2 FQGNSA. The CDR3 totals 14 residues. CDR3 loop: CASSPGLAEESQYF. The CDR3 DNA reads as TGTGCCAGCAGCCCGGGACTAGCGGAAGAGTCCCAGTACTTC. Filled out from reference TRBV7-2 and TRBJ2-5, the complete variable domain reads GAGVSQSPSNKVTEKGKDVELRCDPISGHTALYWYRQSLGQGLEFLIYFQGNSAPDKSGLPSDRFSAERTGGSVSTLTIQRTQQEDSAVYLCASSPGLAEESQYFGPGTRLLVL.

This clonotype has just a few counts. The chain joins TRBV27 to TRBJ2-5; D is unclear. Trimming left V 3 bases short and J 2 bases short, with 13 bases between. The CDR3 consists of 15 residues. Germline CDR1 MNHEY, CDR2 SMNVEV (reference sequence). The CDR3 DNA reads TGTGCCAGCAGTTTGTTCTCGTCCGGGCAAGAGACCCAGTACTTC. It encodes CASSLFSSGQETQYF.

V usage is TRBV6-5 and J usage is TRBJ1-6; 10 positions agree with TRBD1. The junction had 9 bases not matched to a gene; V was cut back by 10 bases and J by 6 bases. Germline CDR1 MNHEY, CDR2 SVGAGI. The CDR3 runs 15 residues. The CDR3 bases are TGTGCCACCCACCCGGGACAGGGGCTTAATTCACCCCTCCACTTT. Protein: CATHPGQGLNSPLHF.

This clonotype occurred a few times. The CDR3 coding sequence is TGTGCCAGCAGTCCCATGGGGAGCTATGGCTACACCTTC. It is translated as CASSPMGSYGYTF. The chain employs TRBV28 and TRBJ1-2; D is uncertain. Trimming removed 5 bases from V and 4 bases from J, with 11 bases in between. CDR1 is MDHEN and CDR2 is SYDVKM in the germline V gene. The CDR3 spans 13 residues.

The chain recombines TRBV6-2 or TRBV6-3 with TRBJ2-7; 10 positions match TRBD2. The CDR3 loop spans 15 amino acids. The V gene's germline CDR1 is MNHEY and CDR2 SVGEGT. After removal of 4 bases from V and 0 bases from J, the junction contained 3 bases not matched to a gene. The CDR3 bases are TGTGCCAGCAGTTCCACTAGCGGGGTCTCCTACGAGCAGTACTTC. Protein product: CASSSTSGVSYEQYF.

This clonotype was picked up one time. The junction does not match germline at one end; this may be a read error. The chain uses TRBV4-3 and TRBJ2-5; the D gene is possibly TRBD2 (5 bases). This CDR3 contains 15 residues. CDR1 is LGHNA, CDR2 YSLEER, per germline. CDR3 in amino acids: CASSQDSTTQVTQYF. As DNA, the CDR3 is TGCGCCAGCAGCCAGGATTCGACTACCCAAGTGACCCAGTACTTC.

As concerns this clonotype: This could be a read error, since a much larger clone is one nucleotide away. The CDR3 protein is CASSDRYGALF. CDR3 DNA: TGTGCCAGCAGTGACAGATATGGAGCTCTCTTT. The gene calls are TRBV12-3 or TRBV12-4 and TRBJ1-1, with a weak D call TRBD1 (5 bases). The CDR3 covers 11 residues.

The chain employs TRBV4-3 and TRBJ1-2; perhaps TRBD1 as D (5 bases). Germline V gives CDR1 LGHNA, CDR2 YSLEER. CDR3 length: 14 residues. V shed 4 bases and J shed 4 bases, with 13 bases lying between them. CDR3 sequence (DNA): TGCGCCAGCAGCCCCACTACAGGTTTCTATGGCTACACCTTC. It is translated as CASSPTTGFYGYTF.

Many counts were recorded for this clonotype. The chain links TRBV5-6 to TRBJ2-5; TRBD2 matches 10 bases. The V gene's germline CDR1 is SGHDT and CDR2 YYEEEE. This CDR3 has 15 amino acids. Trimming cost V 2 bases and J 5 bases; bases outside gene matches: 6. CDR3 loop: CASSFSGTSAETQYF. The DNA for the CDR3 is TGTGCCAGCAGCTTTTCCGGGACTAGCGCGGAGACCCAGTACTTC.

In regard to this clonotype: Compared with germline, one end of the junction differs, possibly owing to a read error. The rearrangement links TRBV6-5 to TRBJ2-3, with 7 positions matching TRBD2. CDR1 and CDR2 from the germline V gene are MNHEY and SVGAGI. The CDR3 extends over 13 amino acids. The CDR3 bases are TGTACCAGCGCCGCGGGAGTAGTCGATACGCAGTATTTT. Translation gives CTSAAGVVDTQYF.

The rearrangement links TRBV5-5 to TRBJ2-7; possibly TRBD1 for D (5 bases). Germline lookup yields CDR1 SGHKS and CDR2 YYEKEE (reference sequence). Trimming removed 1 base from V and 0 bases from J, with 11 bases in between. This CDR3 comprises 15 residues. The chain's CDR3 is CASSLWGDSSYEQYF. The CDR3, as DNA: TGTGCCAGCAGCTTGTGGGGCGACAGCTCCTACGAGCAGTACTTC.

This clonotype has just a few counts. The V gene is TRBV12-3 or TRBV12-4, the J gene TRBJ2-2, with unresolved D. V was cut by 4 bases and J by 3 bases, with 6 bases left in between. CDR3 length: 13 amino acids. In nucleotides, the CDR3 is TGTGCCAGCAGTTCGGGTTACACCGGGGAGCTGTTTTTT. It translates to CASSSGYTGELFF.

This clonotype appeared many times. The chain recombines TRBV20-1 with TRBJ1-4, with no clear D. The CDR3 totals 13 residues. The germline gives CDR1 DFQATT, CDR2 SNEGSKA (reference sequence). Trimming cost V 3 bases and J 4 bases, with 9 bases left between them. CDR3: CSARATNNEKLFF. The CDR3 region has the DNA TGCAGTGCTAGGGCCACTAATAATGAAAAACTGTTTTTT.

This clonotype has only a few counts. CDR3 sequence: CASSPGGRGRYNEQFF. CDR3 DNA sequence: TGTGCCAGCAGCCCCGGGGGGCGGGGTAGGTACAATGAGCAGTTCTTC. The rearrangement uses TRBV6-5 and TRBJ2-1, with D maybe TRBD2 (7 bases). Germline assignment: CDR1 MNHEY and CDR2 SVGAGI. Trimming cost V 6 bases and J 4 bases, with 19 bases left between them. The CDR3 sequence is 16 residues long.

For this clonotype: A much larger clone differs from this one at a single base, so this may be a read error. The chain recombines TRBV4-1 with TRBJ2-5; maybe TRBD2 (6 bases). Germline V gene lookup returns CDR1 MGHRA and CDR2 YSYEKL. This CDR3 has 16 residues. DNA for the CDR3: TGCGCCAGCAGCCAAGATCTGGCGGGGAACCAAGAGACCCAGCACTTC. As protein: CASSQDLAGNQETQHF.

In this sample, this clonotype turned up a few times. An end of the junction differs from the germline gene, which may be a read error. CDR3 sequence (DNA): TGTGCCAGCAGTACGCGGGGGGGCGGCTACAATGAGCAGTCCTTC. As protein: CASSTRGGGYNEQSF. J is TRBJ2-5 and V is TRBV28, with 9 bases that match TRBD2. The CDR3 runs 15 residues. Germline lookup yields CDR1 MDHEN and CDR2 SYDVKM.

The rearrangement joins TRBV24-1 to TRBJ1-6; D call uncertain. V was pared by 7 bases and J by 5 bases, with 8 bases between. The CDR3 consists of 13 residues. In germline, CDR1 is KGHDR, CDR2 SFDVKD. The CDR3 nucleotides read TGTGCCACCAGCGACCACAATAATTCACCCCTCCACTTT. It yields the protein CATSDHNNSPLHF.